Below are 19 T cell receptor beta chains sequenced from a single sample in a study of blood T cell repertoires in COVID-19 (dated by TCRdb to about 2020). The library was built by means of the immunoSEQ multiplex PCR assay. Drawn from immuneACCESS, this table holds only the in-frame rearrangements with V and J called that TCRdb kept. Clones are partly lost; checked studies trace under half to an unresolved V gene and leave the rest unexplained. This sample lists hundreds of thousands of clones; 87% were detected once. Of the sample, around 12% falls within the top ten clones. Sequencing input: peripheral blood. The receptors originated from a woman between 18 and 29 years old who had recovered from COVID-19.

This rearrangement joins TRBV7-2 to TRBJ1-1; D is ambiguous. This CDR3 contains 13 residues. Germline V gene lookup returns CDR1 SGHTA and CDR2 FQGNSA. The V gene lost 3 bases and the J gene lost 4 bases, with 9 bases spanning the gap. The CDR3 spells CASSFLFSTEAFF. CDR3 in DNA: TGTGCCAGCAGCTTTCTATTTTCCACTGAAGCTTTCTTT.

The chain joins TRBV19 to TRBJ1-2, with a possible D match to TRBD1 (6 bases). The CDR3 totals 13 residues. Trimming removed 5 bases from V and 8 bases from J, with 15 bases in between. Germline CDR1 and CDR2: LNHDA and SQIVND (reference sequence). The CDR3 bases are TGTGCCAGTAGTCCTGGGACAACTGTAGGCTACACCTTC. Translated: CASSPGTTVGYTF.

The chain uses TRBV9 and TRBJ1-2; 8 bases map to TRBD1. The CDR3 sequence is 13 residues long. V lost 2 bases to trimming and J lost 8 bases; unmatched junction nucleotides: 5. Germline V lookup: CDR1 SGDLS, CDR2 YYNGEE. Here the CDR3 reads CASSVQGAGGYTF. The CDR3 bases are TGTGCCAGCAGCGTCCAGGGGGCTGGGGGCTACACCTTC. The complete variable domain, with remaining parts taken from reference TRBV9 and TRBJ1-2, reads DSGVTQTPKHLITATGQRVTLRCSPRSGDLSVYWYQQSLDQGLQFLIQYYNGEERAKGNILERFSAQQFPDLHSELNLSSLELGDSALYFCASSVQGAGGYTFGSGTRLTVV.

The rearrangement links TRBV19 to TRBJ1-4; 8 bases are a match to TRBD1. Germline V gene lookup returns CDR1 LNHDA and CDR2 SQIVND (reference sequence). V lost 5 bases, J lost 4 bases, and 12 bases stayed unmatched. CDR3 size: 17 residues. This CDR3 reads CASSSRQGLKGNEKLFF. CDR3 coding DNA: TGTGCCAGTAGTTCGCGACAGGGGCTTAAGGGTAATGAAAAACTGTTTTTT.

The CDR3 loop is CASSVAPGGVGGQAFF. Here the CDR3 DNA reads TGTGCCAGCAGCGTAGCTCCAGGGGGCGTAGGAGGCCAGGCTTTCTTT. This rearrangement joins TRBV9 to TRBJ1-1; 8 nucleotides align to TRBD1. The trim removed 0 bases at V and 11 bases at J, leaving 15 bases unmatched. CDR3 size: 16 residues. Germline V gene lookup returns CDR1 SGDLS and CDR2 YYNGEE.

J is TRBJ2-7 and V is TRBV30; TRBD1 agrees at 10 bases. CDR1 and CDR2 from the germline V gene are GTSNPN and SVGIG (reference sequence). V shed 2 bases and J 6 bases; nucleotides not matched to a gene: 7. CDR3 length: 14 amino acids. CDR3 sequence: CAWSRGTGVGEQYF. DNA of the CDR3: TGTGCCTGGAGTCGGGGGACAGGGGTTGGCGAGCAGTACTTC.

This sequence joins TRBV30 and TRBJ1-1; the match to TRBD1 covers 7 bases. The CDR3 is 13 residues long. The germline gives CDR1 GTSNPN, CDR2 SVGIG (reference sequence). J lost 2 bases, V lost 4 bases, and 4 bases had no gene match. The CDR3 is CAWTGTANTEAFF. The CDR3 DNA reads TGTGCCTGGACCGGGACAGCCAACACTGAAGCTTTCTTT.

The chain uses TRBV7-9 and TRBJ2-2; tentative D call: TRBD2 (5 bases). With 7 bases removed from V and 3 bases from J, the gap between germline ends came to 12 bases. CDR1 and CDR2 from the germline V gene are SEHNR and FQNEAQ (reference sequence). The CDR3 runs to 14 residues. The CDR3 nucleotides read TGTGCCAGCAACCCGGACTTGCACACCGGGGAGCTGTTTTTT. The encoded protein is CASNPDLHTGELFF.

The chain is built from TRBV5-4 and TRBJ1-1; D gene ambiguous. The germline V gene encodes CDR1 SGHNT and CDR2 YYREEE (reference sequence). There are 15 residues in the CDR3. Trimming stripped 0 bases from V and 2 bases from J, with 11 bases between. The CDR3 is CASSLGWGANTEAFF. DNA for the CDR3: TGTGCCAGCAGCTTGGGATGGGGAGCTAACACTGAAGCTTTCTTT.

This rearrangement joins TRBV28 to TRBJ2-7; 10 bases line up with TRBD2. V was pared by 8 bases and J by 5 bases, with 9 bases of the junction left unmatched. Germline CDR1 MDHEN, CDR2 SYDVKM. The CDR3 is 14 amino acids. Here the CDR3 reads CASGALAGDDEQYF. The CDR3 DNA sequence: TGTGCCAGCGGGGCTCTAGCGGGAGACGACGAGCAGTACTTC.

This chain's CDR3 is CASSLVLAGTYEQYF. CDR3 DNA: TGTGCCAGCAGCTTAGTTCTAGCGGGCACCTACGAGCAGTACTTC. The rearrangement links TRBV7-2 to TRBJ2-7; 8 bases are a match to TRBD2. The CDR3 loop spans 15 amino acids. In germline, CDR1 is SGHTA, CDR2 FQGNSA. The J segment lost 2 bases and the V segment lost 1 base, leaving 4 bases of the junction unmatched.

The rearrangement joins TRBV7-2 to TRBJ2-5; TRBD2 matches at 9 bases. CDR3 length equals 16 residues. Germline V CDR1 and CDR2: SGHTA, FQGNSA. The V and J ends lost 1 base and 5 bases, in that order; junction bases with no gene match: 8. The CDR3 region has the DNA TGTGCCAGCAGCTTAGTATCTAGCGGGACATGGGAGACCCAGTACTTC. Translating gives CASSLVSSGTWETQYF.

This clone was seen a few times. The genes are TRBV7-6 and TRBJ2-1, with TRBD2 matching over 11 bases. CDR3 size: 15 residues. Germline lookup yields CDR1 SGHVS and CDR2 FNYEAQ. V shed 6 bases and J 4 bases; nucleotides not matched to a gene: 5. As DNA, the CDR3 is TGTGCCAGCAGACTACTAGCGGGGGCTTACAATGAGCAGTTCTTC. This translates into CASRLLAGAYNEQFF.

The chain employs TRBV7-8 and TRBJ1-1; tentatively, D is TRBD1 (6 bases). CDR3 length: 16 amino acids. Deletions cut 2 bases from V and 1 base from J, with 14 bases between. Germline assignment: CDR1 SGHVS and CDR2 FQNEAQ. In DNA form, the CDR3 reads TGTGCCAGCAGCTTATTAGGGGGTGGATGGAACACTGAAGCTTTCTTT. Amino acids: CASSLLGGGWNTEAFF.

This sequence joins TRBV9 and TRBJ2-7; 9 positions match TRBD1. This CDR3 has 14 residues. Trimming cost V 4 bases and J 6 bases; bases outside gene matches: 8. Germline V gives CDR1 SGDLS, CDR2 YYNGEE. The CDR3 bases are TGTGCCAGCAGCCCGCCCGGGACAGGGAGCGAGCAGTACTTC. Its protein product is CASSPPGTGSEQYF.

The chain couples TRBV13 to TRBJ1-1; no firm D call. This CDR3 is 11 amino acids long. The germline CDR1 and CDR2 sequences are PRHDT and FYEKMQ (reference sequence). Trimming took 2 bases from V and 6 from J, leaving 4 bases between them. CDR3 nucleotide sequence: TGTGCCAGCAGCTTAAGCGCTGAAGCTTTCTTT. It specifies CASSLSAEAFF.

The genes are TRBV19 and TRBJ2-3; perhaps TRBD1 as D (6 bases). This CDR3 is 14 amino acids long. Trimming took 8 bases from V and 1 from J, leaving 13 bases between them. Per the germline V gene, CDR1 is LNHDA and CDR2 is SQIVND (reference sequence). CDR3 sequence reads: CASRIAGGTDTQYF. The CDR3 region has the DNA TGTGCCAGTCGGATTGCAGGGGGCACAGATACGCAGTATTTT.

This chain links TRBV5-6 with TRBJ1-2; 7 nucleotides line up with TRBD1. V gave up 4 bases and J gave up 4 bases; unmatched junction bases: 1. CDR1 is SGHDT and CDR2 is YYEEEE in the germline V gene. The length of the CDR3 is 12 residues. CDR3 sequence reads: CASSRQGYGYTF. DNA for the CDR3: TGTGCCAGCAGCCGACAGGGCTATGGCTACACCTTC.

The chain carries TRBV6-5 and TRBJ2-2; 9 bases are a match to TRBD1. Germline loops: CDR1 MNHEY, CDR2 SVGAGI. The CDR3 length is 15 residues. V trimming: 6 bases; J trimming: 7 bases; junction bases outside the gene matches: 9. CDR3 sequence reads: CASRLQGALGGELFF. The CDR3 DNA reads TGTGCCAGCAGGCTACAGGGGGCGCTGGGCGGGGAGCTGTTTTTT.